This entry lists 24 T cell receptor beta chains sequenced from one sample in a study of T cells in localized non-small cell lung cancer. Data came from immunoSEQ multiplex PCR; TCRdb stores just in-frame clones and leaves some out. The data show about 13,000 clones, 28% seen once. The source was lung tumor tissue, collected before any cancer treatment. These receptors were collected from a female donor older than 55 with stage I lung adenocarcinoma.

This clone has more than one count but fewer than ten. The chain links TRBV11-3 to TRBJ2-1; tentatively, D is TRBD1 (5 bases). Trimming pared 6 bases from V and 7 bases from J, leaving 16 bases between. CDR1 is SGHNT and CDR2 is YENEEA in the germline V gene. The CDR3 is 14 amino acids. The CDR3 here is CASRRWQGRNEQFF. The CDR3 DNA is TGTGCCAGCAGGAGGTGGCAGGGCCGGAATGAGCAGTTCTTC.

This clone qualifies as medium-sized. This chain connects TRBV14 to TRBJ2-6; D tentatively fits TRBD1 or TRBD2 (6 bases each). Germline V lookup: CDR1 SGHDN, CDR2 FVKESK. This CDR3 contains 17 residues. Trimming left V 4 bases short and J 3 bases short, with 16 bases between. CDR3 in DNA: TGTGCCAGCAGCCGGAGGACGGGGGCGCGTGGGGCCAACGTCCTGACTTTC. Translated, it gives CASSRRTGARGANVLTF. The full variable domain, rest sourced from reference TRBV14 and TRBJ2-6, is EAGVTQFPSHSVIEKGQTVTLRCDPISGHDNLYWYRRVMGKEIKFLLHFVKESKQDESGMPNNRFLAERTGGTYSTLKVQPAELEDSGVYFCASSRRTGARGANVLTFGAGSRLTVL.

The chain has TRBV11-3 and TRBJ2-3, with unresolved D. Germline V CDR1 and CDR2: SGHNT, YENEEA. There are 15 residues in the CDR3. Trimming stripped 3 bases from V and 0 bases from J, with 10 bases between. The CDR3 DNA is TGTGCCAGCAGCTTGTTTCTGGTGAGCACAGATACGCAGTATTTT. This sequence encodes CASSLFLVSTDTQYF. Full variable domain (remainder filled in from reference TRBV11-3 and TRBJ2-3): EAGVVQSPRYKIIEKKQPVAFWCNPISGHNTLYWYLQNLGQGPELLIRYENEEAVDDSQLPKDRFSAERLKGVDSTLKIQPAELGDSAVYLCASSLFLVSTDTQYFGPGTRLTVL.

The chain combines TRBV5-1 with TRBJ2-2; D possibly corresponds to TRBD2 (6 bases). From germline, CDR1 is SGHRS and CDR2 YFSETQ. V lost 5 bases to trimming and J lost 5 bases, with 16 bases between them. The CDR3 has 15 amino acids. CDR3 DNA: TGCGCCAGCAGTACTGGGACTGATTCTACCGGGGAGCTGTTTTTT. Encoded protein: CASSTGTDSTGELFF.

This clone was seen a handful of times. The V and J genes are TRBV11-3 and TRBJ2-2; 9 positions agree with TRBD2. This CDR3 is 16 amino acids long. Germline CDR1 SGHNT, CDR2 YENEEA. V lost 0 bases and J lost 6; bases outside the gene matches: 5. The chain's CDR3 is CASSLDAGGPPGELFF. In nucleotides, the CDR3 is TGTGCCAGCAGCTTAGATGCGGGAGGGCCCCCCGGGGAGCTGTTTTTT.

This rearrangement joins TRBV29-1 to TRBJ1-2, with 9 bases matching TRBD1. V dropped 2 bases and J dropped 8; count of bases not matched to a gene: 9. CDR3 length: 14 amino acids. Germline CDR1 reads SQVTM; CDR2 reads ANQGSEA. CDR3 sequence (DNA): TGCAGCGTTGAATGGGGACAGGGACGTTGGGGCTACACCTTC. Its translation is CSVEWGQGRWGYTF.

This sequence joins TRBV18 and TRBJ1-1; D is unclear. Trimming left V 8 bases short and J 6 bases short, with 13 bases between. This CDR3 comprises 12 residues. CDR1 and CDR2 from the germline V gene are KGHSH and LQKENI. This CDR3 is CASRSRVSEAFF. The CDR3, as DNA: TGTGCCAGCCGGTCGCGGGTTTCTGAAGCTTTCTTT.

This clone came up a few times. CDR3 DNA sequence: TGTGCCAGTAGTATAGAGCGACTAGCGGTGGGGGGGGAGACCCAGTACTTC. It is translated as CASSIERLAVGGETQYF. This chain joins TRBV19 and TRBJ2-5, with 9 positions matching TRBD2. CDR1 is LNHDA and CDR2 is SQIVND in the germline V gene (reference sequence). Germline trimming cut 0 bases from V and 5 bases from J; bases unmatched to any gene: 10. The CDR3 has 17 amino acids.

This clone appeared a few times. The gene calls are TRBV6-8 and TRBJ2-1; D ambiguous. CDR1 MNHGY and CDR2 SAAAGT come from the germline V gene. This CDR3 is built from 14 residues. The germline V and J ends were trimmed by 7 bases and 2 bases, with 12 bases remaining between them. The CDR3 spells CASMGSSTYNEQFF. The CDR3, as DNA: TGTGCCAGCATGGGCTCTTCCACCTACAATGAGCAGTTCTTC.

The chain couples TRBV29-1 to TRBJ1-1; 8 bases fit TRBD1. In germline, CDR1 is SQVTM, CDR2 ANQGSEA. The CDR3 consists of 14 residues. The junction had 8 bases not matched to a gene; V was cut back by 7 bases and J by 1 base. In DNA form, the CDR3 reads TGCAGCGGCCGCCAGGGGGCGCCGAACACTGAAGCTTTCTTT. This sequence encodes CSGRQGAPNTEAFF.

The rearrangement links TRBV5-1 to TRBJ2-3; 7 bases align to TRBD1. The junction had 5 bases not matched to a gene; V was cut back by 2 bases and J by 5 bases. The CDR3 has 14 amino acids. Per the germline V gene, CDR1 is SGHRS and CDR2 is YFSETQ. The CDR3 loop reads CASSFGQVGDTQYF. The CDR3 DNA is TGCGCCAGCAGCTTCGGACAGGTTGGAGATACGCAGTATTTT.

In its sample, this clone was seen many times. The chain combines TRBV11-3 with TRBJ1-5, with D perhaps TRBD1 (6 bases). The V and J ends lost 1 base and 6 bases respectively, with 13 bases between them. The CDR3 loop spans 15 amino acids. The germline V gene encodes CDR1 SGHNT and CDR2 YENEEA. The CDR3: CASSLVSGGGQPQHF. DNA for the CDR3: TGTGCCAGCAGCTTAGTATCGGGGGGCGGTCAGCCCCAGCATTTT.

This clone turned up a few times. DNA of the CDR3: TGTGCCAGCAGCCCACCCGACAGGGACAATGAGCAGTTCTTC. It yields the protein CASSPPDRDNEQFF. The genes are TRBV11-3 and TRBJ2-1; 7 bases are shared with TRBD1. The length of the CDR3 is 14 residues. Germline V gene sequence: CDR1 SGHNT, CDR2 YENEEA. Trimming at V came to 5 bases and at J to 5 bases, leaving 6 bases not matched to a gene.

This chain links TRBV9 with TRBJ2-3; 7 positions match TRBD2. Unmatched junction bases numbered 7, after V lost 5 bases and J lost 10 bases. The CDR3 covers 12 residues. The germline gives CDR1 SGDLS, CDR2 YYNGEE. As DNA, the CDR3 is TGTGCCAGCAGTTTAGAGGGAGGGTCGCAGTATTTT. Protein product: CASSLEGGSQYF.

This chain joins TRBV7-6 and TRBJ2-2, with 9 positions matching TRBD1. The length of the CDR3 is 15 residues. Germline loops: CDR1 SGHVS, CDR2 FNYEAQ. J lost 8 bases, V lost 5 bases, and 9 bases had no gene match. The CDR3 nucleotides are TGTGCCAGCAGCGTAACAGGGGGCGCGTTGGGGGAGCTGTTTTTT. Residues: CASSVTGGALGELFF. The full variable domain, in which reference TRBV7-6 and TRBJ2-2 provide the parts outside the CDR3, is GAGVSQSPRYKVTKRGQDVALRCDPISGHVSLYWYRQALGQGPEFLTYFNYEAQQDKSGLPNDRFSAERPEGSISTLTIQRTEQRDSAMYRCASSVTGGALGELFFGEGSRLTVL.

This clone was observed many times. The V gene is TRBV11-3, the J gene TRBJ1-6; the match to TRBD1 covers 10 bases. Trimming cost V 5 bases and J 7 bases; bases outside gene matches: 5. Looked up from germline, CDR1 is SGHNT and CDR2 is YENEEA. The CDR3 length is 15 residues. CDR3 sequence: CASSGRDRGNSPLHF. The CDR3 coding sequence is TGTGCCAGCAGCGGGAGGGACAGGGGAAATTCACCCCTCCACTTT.

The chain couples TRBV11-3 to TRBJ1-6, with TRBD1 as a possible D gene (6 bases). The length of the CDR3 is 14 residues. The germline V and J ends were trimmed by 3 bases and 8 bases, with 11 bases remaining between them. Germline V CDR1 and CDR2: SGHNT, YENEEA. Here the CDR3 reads CASSLPGVYSPLHF. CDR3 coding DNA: TGTGCCAGCAGCTTGCCAGGGGTGTATTCACCCCTCCACTTT.

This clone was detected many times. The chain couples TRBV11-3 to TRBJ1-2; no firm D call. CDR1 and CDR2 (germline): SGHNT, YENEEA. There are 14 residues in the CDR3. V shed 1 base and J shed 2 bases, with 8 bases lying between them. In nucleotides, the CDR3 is TGTGCCAGCAGCTTAGGCGCAGCGAACTATGGCTACACCTTC. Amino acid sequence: CASSLGAANYGYTF.

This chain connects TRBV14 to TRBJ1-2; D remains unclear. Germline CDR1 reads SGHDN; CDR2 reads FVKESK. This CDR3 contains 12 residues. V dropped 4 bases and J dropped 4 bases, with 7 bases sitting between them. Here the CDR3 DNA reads TGTGCCAGCAGCCCCTCCTCCTATGGCTACACCTTC. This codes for CASSPSSYGYTF.

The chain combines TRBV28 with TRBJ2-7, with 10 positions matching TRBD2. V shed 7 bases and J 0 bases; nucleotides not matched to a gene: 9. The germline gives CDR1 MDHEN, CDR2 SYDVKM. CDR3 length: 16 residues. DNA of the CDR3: TGTGCCAGCACGCTAACGGCTAGCGGGAGCTCCTACGAGCAGTACTTC. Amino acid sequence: CASTLTASGSSYEQYF.

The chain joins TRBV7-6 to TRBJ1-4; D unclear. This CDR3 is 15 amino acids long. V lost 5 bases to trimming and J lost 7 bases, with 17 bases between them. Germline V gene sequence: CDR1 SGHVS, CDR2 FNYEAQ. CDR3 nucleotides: TGTGCCAGCAGCCCCATTAGGGCGAAACCTGAAAAACTGTTTTTT. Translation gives CASSPIRAKPEKLFF.

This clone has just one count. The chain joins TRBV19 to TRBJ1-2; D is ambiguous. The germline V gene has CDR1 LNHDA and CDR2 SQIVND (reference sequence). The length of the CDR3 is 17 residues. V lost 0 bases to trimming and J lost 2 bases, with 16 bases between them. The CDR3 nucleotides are TGTGCCAGTAGTATAGATCACTTACACCTCTTCAACTATGGCTACACCTTC. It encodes CASSIDHLHLFNYGYTF.

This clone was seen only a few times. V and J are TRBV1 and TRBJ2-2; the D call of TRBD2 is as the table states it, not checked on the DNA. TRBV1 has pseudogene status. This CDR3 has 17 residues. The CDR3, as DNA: TGCGCCAGCAGCCCCTCCCTAGCGGGAGGGATCACCGGGGAGCTGTTTTTT. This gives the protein CASSPSLAGGITGELFF.

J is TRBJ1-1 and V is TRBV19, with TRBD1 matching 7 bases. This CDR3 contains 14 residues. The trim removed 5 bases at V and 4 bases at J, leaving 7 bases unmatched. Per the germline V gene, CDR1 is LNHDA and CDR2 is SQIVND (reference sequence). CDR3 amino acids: CASSASRGGTEAFF. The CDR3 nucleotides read TGTGCCAGTAGTGCAAGCAGGGGGGGCACTGAAGCTTTCTTT.